This entry features one TCR beta chain sequence. As yet, its antigen is unknown. This entry is derived from a study of OX40 agonist ivuxolimab in advanced cancers. Study results and limitations: At 0.1 to 3.0 mg/kg, clonal expansion of CD4+ and CD8+ blood T cells had occurred by week 6.

Assay used: immunoSEQ multiplex PCR; TCRdb lists only in-frame clones, some missing. The sample yields 65,000 to 90,000 clones, about 90% seen once. In germline, CDR1 is SGDLS, CDR2 YYNGEE. V was clipped by 7 bases and J by 1 base, with 13 bases between them. This CDR3 has 14 residues. Sequences were derived from CD4+ or CD8+ T cells sorted from blood, sampled in a trial of the OX40 agonist ivuxolimab. This chain uses TRBV9 with TRBJ2-3; D gene ambiguous. The source is an adult with an advanced solid tumor such as melanoma, head and neck, liver or kidney cancer. CDR3: CASRPAIGTDTQYF. The DNA for the CDR3 is TGTGCCAGCCGCCCGGCCATAGGCACAGATACGCAGTATTTT.